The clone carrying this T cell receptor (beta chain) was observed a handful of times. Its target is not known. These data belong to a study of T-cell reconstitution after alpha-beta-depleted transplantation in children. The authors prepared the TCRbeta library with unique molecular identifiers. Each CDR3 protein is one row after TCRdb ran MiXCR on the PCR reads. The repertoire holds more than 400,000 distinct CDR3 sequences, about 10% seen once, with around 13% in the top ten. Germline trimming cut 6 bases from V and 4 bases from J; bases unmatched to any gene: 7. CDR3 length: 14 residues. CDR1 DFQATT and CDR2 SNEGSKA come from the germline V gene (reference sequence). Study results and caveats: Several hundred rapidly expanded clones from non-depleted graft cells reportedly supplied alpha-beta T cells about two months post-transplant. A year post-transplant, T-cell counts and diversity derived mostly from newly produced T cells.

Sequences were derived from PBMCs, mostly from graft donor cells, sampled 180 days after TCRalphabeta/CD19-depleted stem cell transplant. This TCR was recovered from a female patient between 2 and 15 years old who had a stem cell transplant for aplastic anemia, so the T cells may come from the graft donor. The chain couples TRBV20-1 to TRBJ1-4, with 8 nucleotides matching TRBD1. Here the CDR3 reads CSARTGTGNEKLFF. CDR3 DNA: TGCAGTGCAAGGACAGGGACTGGTAATGAAAAACTGTTTTTT.